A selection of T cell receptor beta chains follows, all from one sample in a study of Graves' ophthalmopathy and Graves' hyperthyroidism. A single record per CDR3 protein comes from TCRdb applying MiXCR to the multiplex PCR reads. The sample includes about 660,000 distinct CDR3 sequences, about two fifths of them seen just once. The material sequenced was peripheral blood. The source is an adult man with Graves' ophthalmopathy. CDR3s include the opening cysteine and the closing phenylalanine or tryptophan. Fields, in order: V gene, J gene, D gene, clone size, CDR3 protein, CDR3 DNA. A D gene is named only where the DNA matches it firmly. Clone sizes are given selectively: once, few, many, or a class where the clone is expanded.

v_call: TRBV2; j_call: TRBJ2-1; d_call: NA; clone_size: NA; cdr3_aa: CASRADTYNEQFF; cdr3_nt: TGTGCCAGCAGGGCGGACACCTACAATGAGCAGTTCTTC
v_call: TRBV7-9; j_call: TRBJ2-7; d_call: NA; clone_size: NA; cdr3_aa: CASSLAVGPGDEQYF; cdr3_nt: TGTGCCAGCAGCTTAGCAGTTGGACCAGGAGACGAGCAGTACTTC
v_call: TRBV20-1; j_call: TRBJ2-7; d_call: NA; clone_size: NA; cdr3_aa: CSARDYRDQYEQYF; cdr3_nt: TGCAGTGCTAGAGATTACCGGGACCAATACGAGCAGTACTTC
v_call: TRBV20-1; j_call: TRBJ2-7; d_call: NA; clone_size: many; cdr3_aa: CSATGRDYEQYF; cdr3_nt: TGCAGTGCAACTGGGCGGGACTACGAGCAGTACTTC
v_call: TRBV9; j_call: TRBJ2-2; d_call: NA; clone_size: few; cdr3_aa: CASSARTTTGELFF; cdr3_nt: TGTGCCAGCAGCGCCAGGACAACCACCGGGGAGCTGTTTTTT
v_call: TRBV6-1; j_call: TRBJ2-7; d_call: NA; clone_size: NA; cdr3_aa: CASSAGETYEQYF; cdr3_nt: TGTGCCAGCAGCGCAGGGGAGACTTACGAGCAGTACTTC
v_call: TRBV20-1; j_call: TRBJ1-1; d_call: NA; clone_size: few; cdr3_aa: CSARGGAGIEAFF; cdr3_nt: TGCAGTGCTAGAGGGGGGGCAGGCATTGAAGCTTTCTTT
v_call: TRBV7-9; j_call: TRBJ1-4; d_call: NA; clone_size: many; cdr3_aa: CASSSPAAGEKLFF; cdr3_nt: TGTGCCAGCAGCTCCCCCGCGGCAGGCGAAAAACTGTTTTTT
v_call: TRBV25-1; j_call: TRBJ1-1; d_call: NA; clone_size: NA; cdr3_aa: CASTQQGREAFF; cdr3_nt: TGTGCCAGCACCCAGCAGGGCAGGGAAGCTTTCTTC
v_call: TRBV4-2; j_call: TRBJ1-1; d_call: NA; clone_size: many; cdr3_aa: CASSQGRGRNTEAFF; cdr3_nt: TGTGCCAGCAGCCAAGGGAGGGGCAGGAACACTGAAGCTTTCTTT
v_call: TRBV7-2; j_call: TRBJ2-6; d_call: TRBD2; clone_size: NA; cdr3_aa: CASSLSSGGANVLTF; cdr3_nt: TGTGCCAGCAGCTTATCTAGCGGTGGGGCCAACGTCTTGACTTTC
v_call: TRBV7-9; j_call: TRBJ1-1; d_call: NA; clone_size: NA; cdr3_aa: CANSLGSGTEAFF; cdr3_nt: TGTGCCAACAGCTTAGGGTCGGGCACTGAAGCTTTCTTT
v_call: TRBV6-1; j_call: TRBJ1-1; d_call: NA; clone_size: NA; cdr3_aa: CALGLGTEAFF; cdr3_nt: TGTGCCCTGGGGTTGGGCACTGAAGCTTTCTTT
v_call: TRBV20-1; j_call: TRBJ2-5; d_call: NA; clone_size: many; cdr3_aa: CSGSVDQETQYF; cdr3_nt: TGCAGCGGGAGCGTAGATCAAGAGACCCAGTACTTC
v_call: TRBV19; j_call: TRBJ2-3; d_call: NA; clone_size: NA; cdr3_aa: CASSPRRSSRTDTQYF; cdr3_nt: TGTGCCAGTAGTCCCCGGCGGAGCTCAAGGACAGATACGCAGTATTTT
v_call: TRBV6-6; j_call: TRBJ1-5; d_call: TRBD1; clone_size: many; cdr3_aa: CASSYVRGQGNSNQPQHF; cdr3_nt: TGTGCCAGCAGTTACGTTCGCGGACAGGGCAATAGCAATCAGCCCCAGCATTTT
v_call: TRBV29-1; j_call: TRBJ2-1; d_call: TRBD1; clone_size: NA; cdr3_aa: CSARTGGSYNEQFF; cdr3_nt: TGCAGCGCCAGGACAGGGGGGTCCTACAATGAGCAGTTCTTC
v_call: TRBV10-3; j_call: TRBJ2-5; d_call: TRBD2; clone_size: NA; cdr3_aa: CAISDTSGGFETQYF; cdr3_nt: TGTGCCATCAGTGACACTAGCGGGGGGTTCGAGACCCAGTACTTC
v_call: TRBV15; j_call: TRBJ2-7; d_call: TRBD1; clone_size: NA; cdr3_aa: CATSSHLTGGTYEQYF; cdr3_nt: TGTGCCACCAGCTCCCACCTTACAGGGGGCACCTACGAGCAGTACTTC
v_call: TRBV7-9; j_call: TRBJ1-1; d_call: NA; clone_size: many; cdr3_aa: CASSPQVTTEAFF; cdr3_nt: TGTGCCAGCAGCCCGCAGGTAACCACTGAAGCTTTCTTT
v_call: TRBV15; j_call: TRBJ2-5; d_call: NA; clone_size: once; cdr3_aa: CATSSPPTRQGQETQYF; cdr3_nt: TGTGCCACCAGCAGCCCTCCCACGAGGCAGGGGCAAGAGACCCAGTACTTC
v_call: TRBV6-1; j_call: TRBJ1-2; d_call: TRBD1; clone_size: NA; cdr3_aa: CASSEPGTEGYGYTF; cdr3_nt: TGTGCCAGCAGTGAACCAGGGACAGAGGGCTATGGCTACACCTTC
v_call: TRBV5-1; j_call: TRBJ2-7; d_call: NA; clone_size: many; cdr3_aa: CASSSGRDEQYF; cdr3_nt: TGCGCCAGCAGCTCGGGTCGAGACGAGCAGTACTTC
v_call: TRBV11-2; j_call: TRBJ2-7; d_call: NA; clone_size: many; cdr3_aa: CASSPSRGGEQYF; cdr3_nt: TGTGCCAGCAGCCCGTCTAGAGGCGGCGAGCAGTACTTC
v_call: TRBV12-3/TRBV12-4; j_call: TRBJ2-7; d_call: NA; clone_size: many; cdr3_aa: CASSPWGYEQYF; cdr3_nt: TGTGCCAGCAGCCCCTGGGGGTACGAGCAGTACTTC
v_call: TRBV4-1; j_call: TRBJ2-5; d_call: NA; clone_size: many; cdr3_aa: CASSWGAKETQYF; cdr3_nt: TGCGCCAGCAGTTGGGGGGCCAAAGAGACCCAGTACTTC
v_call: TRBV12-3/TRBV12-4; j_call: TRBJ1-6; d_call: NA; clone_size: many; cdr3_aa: CASSTSVLTGRLDSPLHF; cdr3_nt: TGTGCCAGCAGCACATCCGTATTGACGGGACGATTGGATTCACCCCTCCACTTT
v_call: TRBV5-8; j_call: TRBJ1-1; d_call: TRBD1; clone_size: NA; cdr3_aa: CASSLGGTASTEAFF; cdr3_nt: TGTGCCAGCAGCTTGGGCGGGACAGCTAGCACTGAAGCTTTCTTT
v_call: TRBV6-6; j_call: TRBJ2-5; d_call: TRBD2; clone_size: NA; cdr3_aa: CASSYGLAGTQTQYF; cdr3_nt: TGTGCCAGCAGTTACGGACTAGCGGGGACTCAGACCCAGTACTTC
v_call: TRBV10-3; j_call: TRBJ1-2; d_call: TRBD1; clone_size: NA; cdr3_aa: CAIQDRDTYGYTF; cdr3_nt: TGTGCCATCCAGGACAGGGACACATATGGCTACACCTTC
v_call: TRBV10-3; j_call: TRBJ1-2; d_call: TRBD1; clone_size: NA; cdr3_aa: CAISTGYYGYTF; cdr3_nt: TGTGCCATCTCGACAGGGTACTATGGCTACACCTTC
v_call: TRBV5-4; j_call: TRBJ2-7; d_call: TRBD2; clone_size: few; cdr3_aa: CASSLRPGLAFEQYF; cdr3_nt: TGTGCCAGCAGTTTAAGGCCGGGACTAGCCTTCGAGCAGTACTTC
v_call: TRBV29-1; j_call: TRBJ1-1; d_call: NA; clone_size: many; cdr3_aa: CSVGESTWANTEAFF; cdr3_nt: TGCAGCGTTGGAGAATCGACGTGGGCGAACACTGAAGCTTTCTTT
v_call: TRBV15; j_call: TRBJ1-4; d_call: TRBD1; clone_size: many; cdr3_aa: CATSSPGQGMEELFF; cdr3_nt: TGTGCCACCAGCAGCCCGGGACAGGGCATGGAGGAACTGTTTTTT
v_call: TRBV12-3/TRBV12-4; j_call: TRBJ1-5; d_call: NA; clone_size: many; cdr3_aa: CASSLGTVDSNQPQHF; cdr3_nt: TGTGCCAGCAGCCTGGGGACGGTGGATAGCAATCAGCCCCAGCATTTT
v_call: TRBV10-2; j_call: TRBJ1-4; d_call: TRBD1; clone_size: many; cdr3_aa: CASSDKGQYNEKLFF; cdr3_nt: TGCGCCAGCAGTGATAAGGGACAGTATAATGAAAAACTGTTTTTT
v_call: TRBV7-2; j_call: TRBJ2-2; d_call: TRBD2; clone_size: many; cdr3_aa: CASSSFSTSGGGRELFF; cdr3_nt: TGTGCCAGCAGCTCCTTCTCAACTAGCGGGGGCGGCCGGGAGCTGTTTTTT
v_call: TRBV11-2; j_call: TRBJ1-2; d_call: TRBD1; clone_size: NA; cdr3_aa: CASSPGTGVGNYGYTF; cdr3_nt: TGTGCCAGCAGCCCCGGGACAGGGGTCGGGAACTATGGCTACACCTTC
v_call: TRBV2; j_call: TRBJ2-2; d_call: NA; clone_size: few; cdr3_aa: CASSVGPGGGELFF; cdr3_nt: TGTGCCAGCAGTGTTGGGCCCGGGGGCGGGGAGCTGTTTTTT
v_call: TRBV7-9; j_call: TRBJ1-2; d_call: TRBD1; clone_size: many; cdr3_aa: CASSSKDRGRWNYGYTF; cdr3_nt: TGTGCCAGCAGCTCCAAGGACAGGGGGCGTTGGAACTATGGCTACACCTTC
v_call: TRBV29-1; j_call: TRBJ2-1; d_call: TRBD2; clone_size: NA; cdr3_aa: CSVVAGGEQFF; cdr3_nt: TGCAGCGTTGTGGCGGGGGGGGAGCAGTTCTTC
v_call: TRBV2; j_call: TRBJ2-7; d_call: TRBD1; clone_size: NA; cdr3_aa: CASSARGTGRDEQYF; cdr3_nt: TGTGCCAGCAGTGCTAGGGGGACAGGGAGGGACGAGCAGTACTTC
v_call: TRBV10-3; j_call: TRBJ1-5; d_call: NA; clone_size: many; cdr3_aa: CAISSGYNQPQHF; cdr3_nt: TGTGCCATCAGTTCAGGTTACAATCAGCCCCAGCATTTT
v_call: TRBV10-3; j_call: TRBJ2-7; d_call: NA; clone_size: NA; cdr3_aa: CASSEYQGGAAEQYF; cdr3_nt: TGTGCCAGCAGTGAATATCAGGGGGGTGCGGCCGAGCAGTACTTC
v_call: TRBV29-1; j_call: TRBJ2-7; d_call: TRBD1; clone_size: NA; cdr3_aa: CSVDPRTGGTSYEQYF; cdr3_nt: TGCAGCGTTGACCCACGGACAGGGGGGACTTCCTACGAGCAGTACTTC
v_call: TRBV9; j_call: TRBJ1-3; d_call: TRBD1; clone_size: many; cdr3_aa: CASSEGTAGNTIYF; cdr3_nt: TGTGCCAGCAGCGAAGGGACAGCTGGAAACACCATATATTTT
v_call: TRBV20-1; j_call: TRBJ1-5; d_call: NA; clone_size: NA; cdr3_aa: CSARGGVQQHF; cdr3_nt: TGCAGTGCTAGAGGGGGGGTGCAGCAGCATTTT
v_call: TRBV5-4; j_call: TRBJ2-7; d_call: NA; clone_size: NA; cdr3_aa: CASSRIYGGNEQYF; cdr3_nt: TGTGCCAGCAGCCGAATTTACGGCGGGAACGAGCAGTACTTC
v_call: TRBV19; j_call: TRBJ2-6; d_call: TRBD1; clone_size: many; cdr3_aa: CASSILTGNSGANVLTF; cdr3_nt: TGTGCCAGTAGTATTCTGACAGGGAACTCTGGGGCCAACGTCCTGACTTTC
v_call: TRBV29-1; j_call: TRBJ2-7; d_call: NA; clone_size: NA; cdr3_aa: CSVAWPGSSEDEQYF; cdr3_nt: TGCAGCGTTGCCTGGCCTGGATCTAGCGAGGATGAGCAGTACTTC
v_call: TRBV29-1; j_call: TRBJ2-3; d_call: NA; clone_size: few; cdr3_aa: CSVERQGGDTQYF; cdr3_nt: TGCAGCGTTGAACGTCAGGGGGGGGATACGCAGTATTTT
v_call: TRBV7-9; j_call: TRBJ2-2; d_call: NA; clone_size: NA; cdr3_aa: CASSPGGVFF; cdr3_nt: TGTGCCAGCAGCCCCGGAGGGGTGTTTTTT
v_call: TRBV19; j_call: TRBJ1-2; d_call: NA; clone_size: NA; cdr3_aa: CTSSRGTYGYTF; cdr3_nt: TGTACCAGTAGCAGGGGAACCTATGGCTACACCTTC